This T cell receptor beta chain was documented in a study of regulatory T cells in long-lasting Graves disease. As for this clonotype: Its antigen is not identified. A much bigger clone sits one base away, suggesting this may be a read error.

Findings of the study overall: Persistent Graves' disease cases displayed lower TCR diversity than newly diagnosed ones. Between persistent patients, 2,500 to 3,500 public clonotypes were shared, exceeding the 966 shared between new patients. Persistent disease samples used TRBV28, TRBJ1-2 and TRBJ2-5 preferentially.

The authors built TCR beta libraries using iRepertoire HTBI primers and Arm-PCR of CDR3 regions. Authors' data handling: Among the samples, some 68 TRBV and around 13 TRBJ segments were identified. One entry per CDR3 protein, called by TCRdb with MiXCR from the multiplex PCR reads. The V and J calls and clone size come from TCRdb's table, not from the authors' own analysis. The sample consists of roughly 400,000 distinct CDR3 sequences, 21% of them appearing once. CDR3 length equals 19 residues. Trimming took off 8 bases at V and 1 base at J, with 29 bases between the two ends. Germline CDR1 and CDR2: MNHEY and SVGEGT. The sample's time point: persistent/refractory GD, antithyroid drugs over 5 years with positive TRAb. Scientists built the TCR library using RNA that was extracted from PBMCs.

The chain uses TRBV6-2 or TRBV6-3 and TRBJ1-1; D not certain. The receptor's source is a female donor with Graves disease. The input for sequencing was peripheral blood mononuclear cells (PBMCs), taken when the disease was refractory, from a patient treated with antithyroid drugs. CDR3 in amino acids: CASSYRQGPSSDRNTEAFF. As DNA, the CDR3 is TGTGCCAGCTCTTATCGTCAAGGTCCCTCCTCGGATCGGAACACTGAAGCTTTCTTT.